Here is one T cell receptor (beta chain) with its context. What it recognizes is unknown. The sample is drawn from a study of T cells in Graves' hyperthyroidism and ophthalmopathy. Study results and caveats: Expanded thyroid clonotypes (above 0.001) were mostly also found in blood.

Germline V gene sequence: CDR1 MNHEY, CDR2 SMNVEV (reference sequence). The CDR3 is 16 residues long. V shed 8 bases and J 2 bases; nucleotides not matched to a gene: 14. Uncontrolled infection, other autoimmune disease, pregnancy or lactation disqualified patients from enrolment. Template material for amplifying TCR beta CDR3 regions consisted of RNA transcripts. Researchers ran a first-round RT-PCR on the TCR CDR3 using the HTBI primer set. From the multiplex PCR reads, TCRdb called clonotypes with MiXCR, one entry per CDR3 protein. The repertoire consists of some 420,000 distinct CDR3 sequences, with about an eighth occurring once and the leading ten covering about 5%.

V is TRBV27 and J is TRBJ2-7; 8 positions agree with TRBD1. The receptor comes from a woman between 18 and 29 years old with Graves' hyperthyroidism. Specimen: blood. The CDR3: CASFPLRTGRTYEQYF. CDR3 sequence (DNA): TGTGCCAGCTTCCCGCTTCGGACAGGGCGTACCTACGAGCAGTACTTC.